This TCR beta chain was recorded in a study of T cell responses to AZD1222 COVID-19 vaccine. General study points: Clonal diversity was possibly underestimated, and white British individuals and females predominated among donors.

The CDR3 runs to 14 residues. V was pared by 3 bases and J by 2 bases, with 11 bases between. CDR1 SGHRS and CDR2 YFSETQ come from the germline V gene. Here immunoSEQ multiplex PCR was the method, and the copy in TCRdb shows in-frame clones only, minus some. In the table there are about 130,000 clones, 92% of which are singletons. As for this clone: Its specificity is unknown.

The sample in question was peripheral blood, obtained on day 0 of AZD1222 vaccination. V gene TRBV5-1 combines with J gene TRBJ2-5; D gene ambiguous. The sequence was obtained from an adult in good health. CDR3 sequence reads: CASSWAVGQETQYF. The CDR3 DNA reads TGCGCCAGCAGCTGGGCCGTAGGACAAGAGACCCAGTACTTC. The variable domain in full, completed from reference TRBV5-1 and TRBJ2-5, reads KAGVTQTPRYLIKTRGQQVTLSCSPISGHRSVSWYQQTPGQGLQFLFEYFSETQRNKGNFPGRFSGRQFSNSRSEMNVSTLELGDSALYLCASSWAVGQETQYFGPGTRLLVL.